This T cell receptor beta chain comes out of a study of cytomegalovirus exposure and HLA in healthy donors. On the study more broadly: Per a later analysis, the 666 first-cohort and about 120 validation repertoires shared one platform.

Study findings and constraints: Cytomegalovirus status was reportedly diagnosed by the classifier with high specificity and sensitivity. The study labeled 164 TCR beta chains cytomegalovirus-associated.

This CDR3 spans 14 amino acids. The J segment lost 12 bases and the V segment lost 2 bases, leaving 6 bases of the junction unmatched. Germline V gene sequence: CDR1 SGHRS, CDR2 YFSETQ. The donors were members of the roughly 120-subject validation cohort (separate from the approximately 670-subject first cohort). As concerns this clone: What it recognizes is unknown.

Repertoires were generated with immunoSEQ multiplex PCR, while TCRdb's copy carries only in-frame clones and drops some. The repertoire has around 160,000 clones, roughly 84% of them found once; the top ten carry about 9.4%. The clonotype originates from a man younger than 45 in good health and CMV-seropositive. V is TRBV5-1 and J is TRBJ1-4; the match to TRBD1 covers 11 bases. Sequencing was performed on PBMCs. CDR3 bases: TGCGCCAGCAGCTTCGGACAGGGGGCAGAGGAACTGTTTTTT. It encodes CASSFGQGAEELFF.